This T cell receptor (beta chain) was recorded in a study of shared clonotypes between healthy human individuals. Only CD45RO-negative cells positively selected for CCR7 counted as naive CD8 cells, so terminally differentiated effector memory CD45RA+ cells were excluded. Measured with immunoSEQ multiplex PCR; TCRdb has only the in-frame clones, and not every one. The sample lists hundreds of thousands of clones; 90% to 97% were seen once. The origin of this receptor is a woman in her thirties in good health. Sequencing was done on a sample of naive CD8+ T cells sorted from blood.

The DNA of the CDR3 is TGTGCCAGCAGCGGAGCAACTAGTTTTGTAGAGACCCAGTACTTC. Amino acids: CASSGATSFVETQYF. J is TRBJ2-5 and V is TRBV6-1, with a weak D call TRBD2 (5 bases). This CDR3 comprises 15 residues. With 6 bases removed from V and 4 bases from J, the gap between germline ends came to 18 bases. Germline V CDR1 and CDR2: MNHNS, SASEGT.